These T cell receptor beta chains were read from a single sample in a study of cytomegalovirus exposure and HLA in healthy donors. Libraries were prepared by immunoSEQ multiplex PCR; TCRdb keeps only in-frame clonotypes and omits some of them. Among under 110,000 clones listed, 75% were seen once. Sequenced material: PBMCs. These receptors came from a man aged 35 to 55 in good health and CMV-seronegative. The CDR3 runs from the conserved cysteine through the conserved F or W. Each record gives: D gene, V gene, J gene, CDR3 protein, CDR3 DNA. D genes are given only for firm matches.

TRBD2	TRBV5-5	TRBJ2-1	CASLLLAGNNEQFF	TGTGCCAGCCTCTTACTAGCGGGGAACAATGAGCAGTTCTTC
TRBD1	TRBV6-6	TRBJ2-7	CASSPPGQGSSYEQYF	TGTGCCAGCAGTCCTCCGGGACAGGGGAGCTCCTACGAGCAGTACTTC
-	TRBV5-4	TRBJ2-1	CASAESSYNEQFF	TGTGCCAGTGCGGAGAGCTCCTACAATGAGCAGTTCTTC
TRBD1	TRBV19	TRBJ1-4	CASRTGNEKLFF	TGTGCCAGTAGGACAGGGAATGAAAAACTGTTTTTT
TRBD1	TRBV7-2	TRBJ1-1	CASSLTGQGTEAFF	TGTGCCAGCAGTTTGACAGGGCAGGGCACTGAAGCTTTCTTT
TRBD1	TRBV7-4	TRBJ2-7	CASSLGGTGARYEQYF	TGTGCCAGCAGCTTAGGGGGGACAGGGGCGAGATACGAGCAGTACTTC
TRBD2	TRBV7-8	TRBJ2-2	CASRLPGLAGGTGELFF	TGTGCCAGCAGATTACCGGGACTAGCGGGGGGCACCGGGGAGCTGTTTTTT
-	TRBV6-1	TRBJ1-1	CASSEPDTEAFF	TGTGCCAGCAGTGAACCGGACACTGAAGCTTTCTTT
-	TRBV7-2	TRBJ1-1	CASSQIMNTEAFF	TGTGCCAGCAGCCAGATTATGAACACTGAAGCTTTCTTT
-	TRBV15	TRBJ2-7	CATSREDSRLAHEQYF	TGTGCCACCAGCAGAGAGGACAGTCGGTTGGCCCACGAGCAGTACTTC